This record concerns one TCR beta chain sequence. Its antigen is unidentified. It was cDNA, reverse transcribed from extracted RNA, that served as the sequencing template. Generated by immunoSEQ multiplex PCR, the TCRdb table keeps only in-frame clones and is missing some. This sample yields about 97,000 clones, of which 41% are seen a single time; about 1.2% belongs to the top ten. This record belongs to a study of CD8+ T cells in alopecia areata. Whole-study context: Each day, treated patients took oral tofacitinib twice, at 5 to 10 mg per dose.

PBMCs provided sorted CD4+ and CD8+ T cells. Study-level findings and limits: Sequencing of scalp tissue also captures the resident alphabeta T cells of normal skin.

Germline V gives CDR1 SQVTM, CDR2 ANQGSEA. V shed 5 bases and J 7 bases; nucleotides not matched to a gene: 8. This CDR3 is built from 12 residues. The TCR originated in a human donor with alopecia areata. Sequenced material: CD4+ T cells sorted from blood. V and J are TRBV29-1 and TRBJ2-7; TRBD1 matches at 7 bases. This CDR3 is CSVKRGPGEQYF. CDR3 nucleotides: TGCAGCGTTAAAAGGGGGCCGGGGGAGCAGTACTTC.